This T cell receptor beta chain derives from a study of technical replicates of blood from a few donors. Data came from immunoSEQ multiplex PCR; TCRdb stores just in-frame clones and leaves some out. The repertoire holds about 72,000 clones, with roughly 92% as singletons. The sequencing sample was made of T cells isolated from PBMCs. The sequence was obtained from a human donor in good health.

CDR3 DNA sequence: TGCGCCAGCAGCCAAGACTGGCAGACCTACGAGCAGTACTTC. It specifies CASSQDWQTYEQYF. V usage is TRBV4-1 and J usage is TRBJ2-7; D is ambiguous. Germline V gene lookup returns CDR1 MGHRA and CDR2 YSYEKL. The CDR3 length is 14 residues. V dropped 0 bases and J dropped 2 bases, with 8 bases sitting between them.